This is a list of T cell receptor beta chains from one sample in a study of blood T cell repertoires in COVID-19. The protocol was immunoSEQ multiplex PCR, while the TCRdb copy is restricted to in-frame clones and leaves out a portion. This table holds some 260,000 clones, roughly 85% found once. The sequencing input was peripheral blood. Every receptor here comes from a woman aged 18-29 years with acute or convalescent COVID-19. Each CDR3 is given with its conserved first and last residue. A D gene is named only where the DNA matches it firmly. Clone size appears in some rows only: once, few, many, or a class for an expanded clone.

V gene,clone size,J gene,D gene,CDR3 protein,CDR3 DNA
TRBV10-3,-,TRBJ2-7,TRBD1,CAIMPGQGKDEQYF,TGTGCCATCATGCCGGGACAGGGGAAGGACGAGCAGTACTTC
TRBV7-2,-,TRBJ2-7,TRBD2,CASSRGLAGVEQYF,TGTGCCAGCAGCCGGGGACTAGCGGGAGTCGAGCAGTACTTC
TRBV7-2,-,TRBJ2-1,TRBD2,CASSLLAASYNEQFF,TGTGCCAGCAGCTTACTAGCGGCTTCCTACAATGAGCAGTTCTTC
TRBV7-8,-,TRBJ1-3,-,CASSRGSSPGNTIYF,TGTGCCAGCAGCCGAGGGAGTTCACCCGGAAACACCATATATTTT
TRBV5-1,-,TRBJ1-2,-,CASSLGQGGLGGYTF,TGCGCCAGCAGCTTGGGGCAGGGCGGTCTAGGGGGCTACACCTTC
TRBV6-4,-,TRBJ2-3,TRBD2,CASSGLAGGTDTQYF,TGTGCCAGCAGTGGACTAGCGGGAGGGACAGATACGCAGTATTTT
TRBV7-2,few,TRBJ2-7,TRBD2,CASSLAAGASEQYF,TGTGCCAGCAGCTTAGCAGCGGGAGCGAGCGAGCAGTACTTC
TRBV11-2,few,TRBJ1-1,TRBD1,CASSLGQGDTEAFF,TGTGCCAGCAGCCTCGGACAGGGTGACACTGAAGCTTTCTTT
TRBV6-5,-,TRBJ2-3,-,CASSPTVSTDTQYF,TGTGCCAGCAGCCCCACAGTAAGCACAGATACGCAGTATTTT
TRBV28,-,TRBJ1-4,-,CASSFDRGWGGLTNEKLFF,TGTGCCAGCAGTTTCGATAGGGGGTGGGGCGGTCTCACTAATGAAAAACTGTTTTTT
TRBV5-1,-,TRBJ2-5,-,CASSLARLSAETQYF,TGCGCCAGCAGCTTGGCGAGACTCTCGGCGGAGACCCAGTACTTC
TRBV27,-,TRBJ2-1,-,CASSFPGTRTNEQFF,TGTGCCAGCAGTTTCCCGGGAACTAGGACCAATGAGCAGTTCTTC
TRBV9,-,TRBJ2-3,-,CASSAYGRGDTDTQYF,TGTGCCAGCAGCGCCTATGGACGCGGGGACACAGATACGCAGTATTTT
TRBV9,-,TRBJ2-3,TRBD1,CASSVGTGTDTQYF,TGTGCCAGCAGCGTAGGGACAGGGACAGATACGCAGTATTTT
TRBV10-3,-,TRBJ1-1,-,CAISEKEGLNTEAFF,TGTGCCATCAGTGAGAAGGAGGGGCTGAACACTGAAGCTTTCTTT
TRBV19,once,TRBJ2-3,-,CASSTYSTAKDTQYF,TGTGCCAGTAGTACCTACTCAACAGCCAAGGATACGCAGTATTTT
TRBV25-1,-,TRBJ1-2,TRBD1,CASTPGQGIGYTF,TGTGCCAGCACCCCGGGACAGGGGATTGGCTACACCTTC
TRBV10-3,-,TRBJ1-1,TRBD1,CAIRENGQGREAFF,TGTGCCATCAGGGAAAACGGACAGGGCCGTGAAGCTTTCTTT
TRBV29-1,once,TRBJ2-1,TRBD2,CSVEDGGSSYNEQFF,TGCAGCGTTGAAGATGGCGGGAGCTCCTACAATGAGCAGTTCTTC
TRBV7-8,-,TRBJ1-4,TRBD1,CASSPRTGLAEKLFF,TGTGCCAGCAGCCCACGGACAGGTTTGGCTGAAAAACTGTTTTTT
TRBV9,-,TRBJ1-2,-,CASSISGANYGYTF,TGTGCCAGCAGCATCAGTGGTGCTAACTATGGCTACACCTTC
TRBV11-2,once,TRBJ2-5,-,CASSFVRETQYF,TGTGCCAGCAGCTTCGTCCGAGAGACCCAGTACTTC
TRBV12-3/TRBV12-4,-,TRBJ2-1,-,CASIGRGYYEQFF,TGTGCCAGCATAGGACGGGGGTACTATGAGCAGTTCTTC
TRBV4-1,-,TRBJ1-2,-,CASSQDTRGYGYTF,TGCGCCAGCAGCCAAGATACAAGAGGTTATGGCTACACCTTC
TRBV6-1,-,TRBJ2-6,TRBD1,CASSEYRGLSGANVLTF,TGTGCCAGCAGTGAGTACAGGGGGCTGTCTGGGGCCAACGTCCTGACTTTC
TRBV7-9,-,TRBJ2-1,TRBD1,CASSLNTGTGGYNEQFF,TGTGCCAGCAGCCTTAATACCGGGACAGGGGGCTACAATGAGCAGTTCTTC
TRBV10-3,-,TRBJ2-2,TRBD1,CAIWTGQGGTGELFF,TGTGCCATCTGGACAGGACAGGGGGGCACCGGGGAGCTGTTTTTT
TRBV6-5,-,TRBJ1-2,-,CASSPRAGNYGYTF,TGTGCCAGCAGTCCCAGGGCGGGAAACTATGGCTACACCTTC
TRBV11-2,-,TRBJ2-1,-,CASSLGSNNEQFF,TGTGCCAGCAGCTTAGGTTCTAACAATGAGCAGTTCTTC
TRBV30,-,TRBJ2-7,-,CAWSPVLSYEQYF,TGTGCCTGGAGTCCGGTCCTCTCCTACGAGCAGTACTTC
TRBV7-2,-,TRBJ1-1,-,CASKEVWGTEAFF,TGTGCCAGCAAGGAGGTGTGGGGCACTGAAGCTTTCTTT
TRBV27,-,TRBJ2-2,TRBD1,CASSLSGTGITGELFF,TGTGCCAGCAGTTTGTCCGGGACAGGGATCACCGGGGAGCTGTTTTTT
TRBV3-1/TRBV3-2,-,TRBJ2-5,-,CASSQGGLGWETQYF,TGTGCCAGCAGCCAAGGGGGCCTCGGATGGGAGACCCAGTACTTC
TRBV19,-,TRBJ2-3,-,CASSIGQAEADTQYF,TGTGCCAGTAGTATAGGACAGGCAGAGGCAGATACGCAGTATTTT
TRBV10-3,-,TRBJ2-2,-,CAIRPGDPGQNTGELFF,TGTGCCATCAGACCCGGGGACCCGGGACAGAACACCGGGGAGCTGTTTTTT
TRBV6-4,-,TRBJ2-3,-,CASSATVTTDTQYF,TGTGCCAGCAGTGCGACAGTTACCACAGATACGCAGTATTTT
TRBV7-2,-,TRBJ2-1,-,CASSLEGVVGSSYNEQFF,TGTGCCAGCAGCTTAGAGGGGGTCGTGGGGAGCTCCTACAATGAGCAGTTCTTC